This T cell receptor beta chain stems from a study of T cell responses to AZD1222 COVID-19 vaccine. Study background: Some second doses came at about 4 weeks and others at about 12 weeks; these were pooled. Notes on the study in general: In a largely white British group with more females than males, clonal diversity was possibly underestimated. Repertoires in all cases were sampled only once the peak T cell response had passed. Regions 160-218 and 743-854 dominated among vaccine-associated CD4 TCRs spanning spike.

To note about this clone: Its antigen remains unidentified.

Method: immunoSEQ multiplex PCR; TCRdb's copy keeps in-frame clones and lacks some. Of some 130,000 clones listed, 84% were seen once; the top ten hold about 4%. CDR3 length: 13 residues. Germline CDR1 is SQVTM and CDR2 is ANQGSEA. Trimming cost V 7 bases and J 0 bases, with 12 bases left between them. This clonotype originated in an adult in good health. The sample consisted of peripheral blood, taken on day 0 of AZD1222 vaccination. The chain combines TRBV29-1 with TRBJ1-1; possibly TRBD1 for D (6 bases). The CDR3 DNA sequence: TGCAGCGGAAGACAGGACATGAACACTGAAGCTTTCTTT. It codes for CSGRQDMNTEAFF.